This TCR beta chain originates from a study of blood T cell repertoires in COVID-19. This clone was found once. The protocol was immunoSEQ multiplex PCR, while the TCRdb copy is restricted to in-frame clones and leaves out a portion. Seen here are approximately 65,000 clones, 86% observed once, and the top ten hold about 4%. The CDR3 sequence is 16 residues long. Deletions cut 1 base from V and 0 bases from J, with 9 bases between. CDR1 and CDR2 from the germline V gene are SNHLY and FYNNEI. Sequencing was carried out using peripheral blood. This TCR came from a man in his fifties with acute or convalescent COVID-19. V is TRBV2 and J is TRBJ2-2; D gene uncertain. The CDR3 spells CASSEVQSANTGELFF. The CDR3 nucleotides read TGTGCCAGCAGTGAAGTGCAGTCCGCGAACACCGGGGAGCTGTTTTTT. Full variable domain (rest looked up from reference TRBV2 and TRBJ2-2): EPEVTQTPSHQVTQMGQEVILRCVPISNHLYFYWYRQILGQKVEFLVSFYNNEISEKSEIFDDQFSVERPDGSNFTLKIRSTKLEDSAMYFCASSEVQSANTGELFFGEGSRLTVL.